The entry that follows covers one T cell receptor (beta chain) sequence. The antigen remains unidentified. These data originate in a study of response to subunit inactivated influenza vaccine. TCRdb redid the calling of the RT-PCR reads with MiXCR, one entry per CDR3 protein. The sample has more than 600,000 distinct CDR3 sequences, 18% seen once. Findings and caveats of the study: The authors suggested that every seasonal influenza vaccination recruits few new T cells.

This CDR3 region has 14 residues. The ends were cut back, 6 bases at V and 6 bases at J, with 19 bases in the middle. CDR1 and CDR2 (germline): DFQATT, SNEGSKA (reference sequence). This TCR derives from a man aged 50-60 years who received an inactivated influenza vaccine. The chain combines TRBV20-1 with TRBJ2-3; D may match TRBD1 or TRBD2 (7 bases each). The sequenced sample was PBMCs from blood, obtained 5 days after vaccination. CDR3 DNA: TGCAGTGCGACGCAGGGGGGGGCCGTTGATACGCAGTATTTT. It yields the protein CSATQGGAVDTQYF.